One sample yielded the 8 T cell receptor beta chains listed below, sequenced in a study of blood T cell repertoires in COVID-19. Data came from immunoSEQ multiplex PCR; TCRdb stores just in-frame clones and leaves some out. In the table there are around 60,000 clones, 75% to 90% of which are singletons. The sequenced sample was peripheral blood. All receptors come from a man older than 75 with acute or convalescent COVID-19.

The chain carries TRBV5-5 and TRBJ1-5, with D maybe TRBD1 (5 bases). Germline values: CDR1 SGHKS, CDR2 YYEKEE (reference sequence). The CDR3 runs 17 residues. Trimming took off 2 bases at V and 4 bases at J, with 19 bases between the two ends. The CDR3 here is CASSLAGVGTANQPQHF. The CDR3 DNA sequence: TGTGCCAGCAGCTTAGCGGGGGTCGGGACCGCGAATCAGCCCCAGCATTTT. The full variable domain, with the rest looked up from reference TRBV5-5 and TRBJ1-5, is DAGVTQSPTHLIKTRGQQVTLRCSPISGHKSVSWYQQVLGQGPQFIFQYYEKEERGRGNFPDRFSARQFPNYSSELNVNALLLGDSALYLCASSLAGVGTANQPQHFGDGTRLSIL.

V and J are TRBV5-8 and TRBJ1-4; 8 bases map to TRBD1. After removal of 4 bases from V and 7 bases from J, the junction contained 9 bases not matched to a gene. Looked up from germline, CDR1 is SGHTS and CDR2 is YDEGEE. This CDR3 is 15 amino acids long. The CDR3 spells CASSPGQGRREKLFF. The CDR3 DNA reads as TGTGCCAGCAGCCCAGGACAGGGAAGACGTGAAAAACTGTTTTTT.

This clone has just a few counts. The V call is TRBV6-5, the J call TRBJ1-2; 11 bases match TRBD1. CDR1 is MNHEY and CDR2 is SVGAGI in the germline V gene. V lost 6 bases, J lost 4 bases, and 7 bases stayed unmatched. The CDR3 is 15 amino acids. CDR3 nucleotides: TGTGCCAGCAGCTCCTGGACAGGGGGCAGCTATGGCTACACCTTC. This codes for CASSSWTGGSYGYTF.

The rearrangement links TRBV4-1 to TRBJ2-3, with D possibly matching TRBD2 (5 bases). Trimming left V 0 bases short and J 9 bases short, with 16 bases between. This CDR3 contains 15 residues. CDR1 and CDR2 (germline): MGHRA, YSYEKL. Written as DNA, the CDR3 is TGCGCCAGCAGCCAAGAGGCCACTCACTGGGAGACGCAGTATTTT. It yields the protein CASSQEATHWETQYF.

The CDR3 nucleotides read TGCAGCGTTGGGACGGACTTTCCCTACGAGCAGTACTTC. Translating it yields CSVGTDFPYEQYF. The chain carries TRBV29-1 and TRBJ2-7; D possibly corresponds to TRBD2 (5 bases). This CDR3 is built from 13 residues. Germline V gene lookup returns CDR1 SQVTM and CDR2 ANQGSEA. Trimming took 4 bases from V and 2 from J, leaving 12 bases between them.

The rearrangement links TRBV19 to TRBJ2-3; D remains unclear. The CDR3 spans 15 residues. Trimming took 3 bases from V and 0 from J, leaving 10 bases between them. The germline V gene encodes CDR1 LNHDA and CDR2 SQIVND (reference sequence). Here the CDR3 DNA reads TGTGCCAGTAGTATTGGGCCCTCGAGCACAGATACGCAGTATTTT. This encodes CASSIGPSSTDTQYF.

CDR3 loop: CASAQTSSYNEQFF. Written as DNA, the CDR3 is TGTGCCAGCGCACAGACGAGCTCCTACAATGAGCAGTTCTTC. The chain combines TRBV6-6 with TRBJ2-1, with D unclear. CDR3 length: 14 residues. V was shortened by 8 bases and J by 0 bases, with 11 bases between the two germline ends. The germline gives CDR1 MNHNY, CDR2 SVGAGI (reference sequence).

This chain uses TRBV18 with TRBJ2-7; TRBD1 agrees at 7 bases. The V segment lost 6 bases and the J segment 3 bases; nucleotides outside the gene matches: 8. Germline V CDR1 and CDR2: KGHSH, LQKENI. The CDR3 is made up of 14 amino acids. CDR3 DNA: TGTGCCAGCTCGCCGGGGACAGCATACTACGAGCAGTACTTC. Translation: CASSPGTAYYEQYF.